This TCR beta chain was captured in a study of T cell responses to AZD1222 COVID-19 vaccine. The CDR3 totals 14 residues. The V gene end was trimmed by 1 base and the J gene end by 2 bases; junction bases not matched to a gene: 1. The V gene's germline CDR1 is LNHDA and CDR2 SQIVND (reference sequence). The data were produced by immunoSEQ multiplex PCR, yet TCRdb's version contains in-frame clones alone and is incomplete. The data show about 130,000 clones, 80% to 95% seen once. The origin of this receptor is an adult who received the AZD1222 COVID-19 vaccine. The chain couples TRBV19 to TRBJ2-7, with 8 bases identical to TRBD1. Sample: peripheral blood, taken 28 days after the second AZD1222 dose. Here the CDR3 reads CASSIAGQAYEQYF. CDR3 nucleotide sequence: TGTGCCAGTAGTATAGCGGGACAGGCCTACGAGCAGTACTTC.